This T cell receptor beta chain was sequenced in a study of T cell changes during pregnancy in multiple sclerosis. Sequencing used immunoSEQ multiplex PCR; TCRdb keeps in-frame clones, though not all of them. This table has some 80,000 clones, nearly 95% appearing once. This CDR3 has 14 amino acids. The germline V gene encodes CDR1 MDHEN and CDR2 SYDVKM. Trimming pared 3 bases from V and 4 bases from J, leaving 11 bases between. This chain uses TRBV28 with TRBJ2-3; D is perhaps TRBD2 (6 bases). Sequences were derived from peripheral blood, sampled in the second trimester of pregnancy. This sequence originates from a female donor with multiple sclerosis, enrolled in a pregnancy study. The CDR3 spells CASSLGTLADTQYF. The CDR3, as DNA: TGTGCCAGCAGTTTGGGGACTTTGGCAGATACGCAGTATTTT.